This entry concerns a single TCR beta chain. Its antigen is not identified. The data derive from a study of T cell responses to AZD1222 COVID-19 vaccine. Study-wide background: Recipients boosted at about 4 weeks or about 12 weeks are pooled.

The CDR3 is 15 amino acids. With 5 bases removed from V and 0 bases from J, the gap between germline ends came to 13 bases. Germline CDR1 reads SGHVS; CDR2 reads FQNEAQ. The study, taken as a whole, reports: Spike-specific TCR breadth and depth went up after people got two AZD1222 doses. No day 14 peak samples; only post-peak repertoires were characterized.

Sequenced by immunoSEQ multiplex PCR; TCRdb stores in-frame clones only, minus some. This repertoire shows 150,000 to 200,000 clones, approximately 94% found once; its top ten account for 0.64%. This chain connects TRBV7-8 to TRBJ1-1, with D uncertain. The origin of this receptor is an adult in good health. Material: peripheral blood, obtained on day 0 of AZD1222 vaccination. CDR3 amino acids: CASSPTPNLNTEAFF. The CDR3, as DNA: TGTGCCAGCAGCCCAACACCCAACCTGAACACTGAAGCTTTCTTT.